These 14 T cell receptor beta chains share one sample of origin, sequenced in a study of kidney transplant recipient with SARS-CoV-2 infection. TCRdb re-derived calls from the reads in MiXCR, one entry per CDR3 protein. In the table there are 250,000 or so distinct CDR3 sequences, around 30% of which are singletons. The material was a blood sample, obtained at baseline and on day 111 from a kidney transplant recipient. These receptors were taken from a male patient aged 30 to 39 who had COVID-19 and was a kidney transplant recipient. Some T cells may trace back to the graft donor.

This clonotype has a count of ten or more. The rearrangement links TRBV19 to TRBJ1-5; D unclear. Germline lookup yields CDR1 LNHDA and CDR2 SQIVND (reference sequence). The germline V and J ends were trimmed by 5 bases and 5 bases, with 7 bases remaining between them. The CDR3 runs to 12 residues. CDR3 bases: TGTGCCAGTAGTCTAATAGATCAGCCCCAGCATTTT. Amino acid sequence: CASSLIDQPQHF.

This clonotype was counted a few times. The gene calls are TRBV20-1 and TRBJ2-1; TRBD2 matches 7 bases. The CDR3 spans 13 residues. Germline V gene data show CDR1 as DFQATT and CDR2 as SNEGSKA (reference sequence). Trimming took 0 bases from V and 10 from J; bases not matched to a gene: 6. The CDR3 DNA reads as TGCAGTGCTAGAGATGGGAGGGAACGGGAGCAGTTCTTC. Translation gives CSARDGREREQFF.

Concerning this clonotype: The conserved closing phenylalanine or tryptophan is absent in this CDR3, likely reflecting a read error. V usage is TRBV7-7 and J usage is TRBJ2-1; 8 bases fit TRBD2. With 1 base clipped from V and 8 bases from J, the junction kept 4 bases outside the gene matches. The germline CDR1 and CDR2 sequences are SSHAT and FNYEAQ (reference sequence). The CDR3 has 14 amino acids. The CDR3: CASSLVGRGDEQFL. The CDR3 DNA sequence: TGTGCCAGCAGCTTAGTCGGGAGGGGGGATGAGCAGTTCCTC.

This clonotype came up many times. This sequence joins TRBV6-6 and TRBJ2-5; 14 bases are a match to TRBD2. The CDR3 is made up of 17 amino acids. The junction had 8 bases not matched to a gene; V was cut back by 5 bases and J by 3 bases. Germline lookup yields CDR1 MNHNY and CDR2 SVGAGI (reference sequence). CDR3 nucleotide sequence: TGTGCCAGCAGTCCCTTCGCGACTAGCGGGAGGGAAGAGACCCAGTACTTC. Protein sequence: CASSPFATSGREETQYF.

For this clonotype: This may be a read error, as it is one base from a much larger clone. Because the CDR3 is missing its conserved closing phenylalanine or tryptophan, this is likely a read error. This chain uses TRBV7-2 with TRBJ2-1, with D perhaps matching TRBD2 (5 bases). Matching the DNA end better, TRBJ2-7 makes the J call doubtful. The CDR3 extends over 14 amino acids. Germline V gene lookup returns CDR1 SGHTA and CDR2 FQGNSA. CDR3 bases: TGTGCCAGCAGTCCGGCCGGGGAATCCTACGAGCAGTACTCC. Translation gives CASSPAGESYEQYS.

Of note for this clonotype: This sequence may be a read error, since a much larger clone differs from it by one base. This chain connects TRBV7-9 to TRBJ1-5, with D perhaps TRBD1 (6 bases). The CDR3 is 13 amino acids. The germline CDR1 and CDR2 sequences are SEHNR and FQNEAQ (reference sequence). DNA for the CDR3: TGTGCCAGCAACTTATCAGGGGATCAGCCCCAGCATTTT. Protein sequence: CASNLSGDQPQHF.

This clonotype was seen ten or more times. The chain joins TRBV7-6 to TRBJ1-6, with TRBD1 as a possible D gene (5 bases). Trimming pared 0 bases from V and 7 bases from J, leaving 13 bases between. CDR1 SGHVS and CDR2 FNYEAQ come from the germline V gene. The CDR3 is 16 residues long. CDR3 in amino acids: CASSLAGEFGNSPLHF. CDR3 bases: TGTGCCAGCAGCTTAGCAGGGGAATTTGGGAATTCACCCCTCCACTTT.

This clonotype has ten or more counts. The chain carries TRBV5-4 and TRBJ2-1; D ambiguous. The CDR3 is 17 residues long. Trimming took 0 bases from V and 0 from J, leaving 13 bases between them. CDR1 SGHNT and CDR2 YYREEE come from the germline V gene (reference sequence). The CDR3 nucleotides are TGTGCCAGCAGCTTGGGAGTCGGACGCAGCTCCTACAATGAGCAGTTCTTC. Translating gives CASSLGVGRSSYNEQFF. The full variable domain, with the rest looked up from reference TRBV5-4 and TRBJ2-1, is ETGVTQSPTHLIKTRGQQVTLRCSSQSGHNTVSWYQQALGQGPQFIFQYYREEENGRGNFPPRFSGLQFPNYSSELNVNALELDDSALYLCASSLGVGRSSYNEQFFGPGTRLTVL.

This clonotype was picked up many times. CDR3 protein: CAISAWGDTGELFF. The CDR3 region has the DNA TGTGCCATCAGCGCCTGGGGGGACACCGGGGAGCTGTTTTTT. The chain joins TRBV10-3 to TRBJ2-2, with D tentatively TRBD2 (6 bases). V lost 6 bases, J lost 3 bases, and 11 bases lay in between. This CDR3 has 14 residues. The germline V gene has CDR1 ENHRY and CDR2 SYGVKD.

This clonotype was picked up many times. The CDR3 sequence: CASSLYRGLTEAFF. The DNA of the CDR3 is TGTGCCAGCAGCCTCTACAGGGGGCTCACTGAAGCTTTCTTT. The J gene is TRBJ1-1, the V gene TRBV11-2; 9 bases align to TRBD1. This CDR3 region has 14 residues. The ends lost 5 bases at V and 4 bases at J; junction bases unmatched: 5. Germline CDR1 SGHAT, CDR2 FQNNGV.

This clonotype was detected ten times or more. CDR3 bases: TGTGCCAGCAGCTTATCTTGGACGGCGAAGGGCCACACTGAAGCTTTCTTT. This sequence encodes CASSLSWTAKGHTEAFF. V gene TRBV11-2 combines with J gene TRBJ1-1; D gene ambiguous. CDR1 and CDR2 (germline): SGHAT, FQNNGV. The CDR3 is made up of 17 amino acids. V was pared by 2 bases and J by 3 bases, with 19 bases between.

Worth noting for this clonotype: It is likely a read error, because the conserved phenylalanine at the end of the CDR3 is missing. The chain links TRBV5-3 to TRBJ1-2, with D uncertain. TRBV5-3 is an open reading frame whose function is uncertain. Between the trimmed V and J ends, which lost 7 bases and 4 bases, there was a span of 23 bases. The CDR3 covers 16 residues. This chain's CDR3 is CARARGVVRKTYGYTS. For the CDR3, the DNA is TGTGCCAGAGCGCGCGGAGTGGTGAGAAAGACCTATGGCTACACCTCC.

This clonotype has at least ten counts. The chain has TRBV5-6 and TRBJ1-2; unclear D gene. Germline values: CDR1 SGHDT, CDR2 YYEEEE. V was pared by 7 bases and J by 4 bases, with 23 bases between. The CDR3 sequence is 16 residues long. The CDR3 protein is CASEVVNSRKTYGYTF. CDR3 in DNA: TGTGCCAGCGAAGTGGTCAATAGTCGAAAGACCTATGGCTACACCTTC.

This clonotype was seen at least ten times. V and J are TRBV7-9 and TRBJ1-2; D is ambiguous. The length of the CDR3 is 11 residues. CDR1 SEHNR and CDR2 FQNEAQ come from the germline V gene (reference sequence). Trimming removed 5 bases from V and 1 base from J, with 2 bases in between. In nucleotides, the CDR3 is TGTGCCAGCAGCGATAACTATGGCTACACCTTC. It yields the protein CASSDNYGYTF.